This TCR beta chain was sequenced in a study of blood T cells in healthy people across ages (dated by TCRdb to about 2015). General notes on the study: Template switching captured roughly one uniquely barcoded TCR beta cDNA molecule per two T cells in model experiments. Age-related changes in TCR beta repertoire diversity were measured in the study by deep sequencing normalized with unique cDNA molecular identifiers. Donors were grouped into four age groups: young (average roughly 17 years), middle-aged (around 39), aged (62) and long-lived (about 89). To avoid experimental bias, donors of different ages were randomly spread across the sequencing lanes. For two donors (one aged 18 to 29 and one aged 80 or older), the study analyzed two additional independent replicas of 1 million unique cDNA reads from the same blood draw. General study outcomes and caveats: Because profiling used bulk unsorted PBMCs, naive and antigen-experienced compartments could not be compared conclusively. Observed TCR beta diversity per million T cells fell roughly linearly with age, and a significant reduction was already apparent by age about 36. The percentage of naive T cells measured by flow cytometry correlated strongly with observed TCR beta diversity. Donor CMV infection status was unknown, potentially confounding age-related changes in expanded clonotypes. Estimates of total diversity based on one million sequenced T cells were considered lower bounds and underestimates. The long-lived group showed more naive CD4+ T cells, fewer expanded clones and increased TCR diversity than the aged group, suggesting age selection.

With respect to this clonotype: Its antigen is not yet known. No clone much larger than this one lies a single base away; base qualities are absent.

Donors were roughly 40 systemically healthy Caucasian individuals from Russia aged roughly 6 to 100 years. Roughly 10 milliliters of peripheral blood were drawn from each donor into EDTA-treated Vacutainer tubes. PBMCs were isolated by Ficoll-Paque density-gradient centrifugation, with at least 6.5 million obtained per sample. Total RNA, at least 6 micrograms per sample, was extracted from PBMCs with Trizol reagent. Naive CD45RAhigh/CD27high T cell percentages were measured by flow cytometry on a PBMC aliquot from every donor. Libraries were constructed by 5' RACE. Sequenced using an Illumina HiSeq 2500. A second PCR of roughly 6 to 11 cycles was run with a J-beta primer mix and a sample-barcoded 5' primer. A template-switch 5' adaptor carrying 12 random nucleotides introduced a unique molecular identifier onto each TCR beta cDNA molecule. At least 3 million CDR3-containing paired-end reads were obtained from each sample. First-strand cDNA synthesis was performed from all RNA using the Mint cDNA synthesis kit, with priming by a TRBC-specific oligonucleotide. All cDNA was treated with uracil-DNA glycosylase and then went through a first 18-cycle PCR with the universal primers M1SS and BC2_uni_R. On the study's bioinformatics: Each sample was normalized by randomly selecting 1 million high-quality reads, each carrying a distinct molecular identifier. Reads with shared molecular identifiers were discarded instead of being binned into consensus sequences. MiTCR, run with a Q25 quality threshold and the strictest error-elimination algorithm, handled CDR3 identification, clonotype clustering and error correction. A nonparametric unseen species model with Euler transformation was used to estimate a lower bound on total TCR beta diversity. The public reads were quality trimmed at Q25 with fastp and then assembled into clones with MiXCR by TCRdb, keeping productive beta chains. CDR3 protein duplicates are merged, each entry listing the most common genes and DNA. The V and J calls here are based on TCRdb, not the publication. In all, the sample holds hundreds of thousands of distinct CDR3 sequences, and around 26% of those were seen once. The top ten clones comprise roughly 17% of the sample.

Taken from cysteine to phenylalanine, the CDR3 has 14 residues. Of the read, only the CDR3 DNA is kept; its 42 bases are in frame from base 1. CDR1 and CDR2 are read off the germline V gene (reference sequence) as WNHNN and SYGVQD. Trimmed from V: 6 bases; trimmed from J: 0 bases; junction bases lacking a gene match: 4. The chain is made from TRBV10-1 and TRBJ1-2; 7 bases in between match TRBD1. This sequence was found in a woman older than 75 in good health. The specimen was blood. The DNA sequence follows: TGCGCCAGCAGGCGGGACAGTACTAACTATGGCTACACCTTC. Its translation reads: CASRRDSTNYGYTF.